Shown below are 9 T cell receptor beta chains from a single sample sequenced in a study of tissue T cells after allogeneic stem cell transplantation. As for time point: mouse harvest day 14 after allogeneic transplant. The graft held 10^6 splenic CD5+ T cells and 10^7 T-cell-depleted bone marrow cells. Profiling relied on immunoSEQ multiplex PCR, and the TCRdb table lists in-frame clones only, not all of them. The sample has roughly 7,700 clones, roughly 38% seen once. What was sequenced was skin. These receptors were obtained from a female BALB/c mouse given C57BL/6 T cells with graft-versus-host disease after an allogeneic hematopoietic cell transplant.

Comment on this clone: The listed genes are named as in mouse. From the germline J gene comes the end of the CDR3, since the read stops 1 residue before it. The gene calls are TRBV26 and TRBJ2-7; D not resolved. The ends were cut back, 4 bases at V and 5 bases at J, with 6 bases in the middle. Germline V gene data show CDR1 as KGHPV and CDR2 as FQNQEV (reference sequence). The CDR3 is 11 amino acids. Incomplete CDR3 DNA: TGTGCCAGCAGTCAGACAAATGAACAGTAC. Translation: CASSQTNEQY. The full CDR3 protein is CASSQTNEQYF.

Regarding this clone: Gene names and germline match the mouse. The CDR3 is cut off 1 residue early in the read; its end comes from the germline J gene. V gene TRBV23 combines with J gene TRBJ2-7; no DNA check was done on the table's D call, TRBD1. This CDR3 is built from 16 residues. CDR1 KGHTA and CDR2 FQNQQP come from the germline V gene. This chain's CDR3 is CSSSQNPGTGGGEQYF. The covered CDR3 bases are TGCTCCAGCAGTCAAAATCCCGGGACAGGGGGCGGGGAACAGTAC. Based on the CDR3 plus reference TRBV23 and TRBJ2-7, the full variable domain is DAAVTQKPRYLIKMKGQEAEMKCIPEKGHTAVFWYQQKQSKELKFLIYFQNQQPLDQIDMVKERFSAVCPSSSLCSLGIRTCEAEDSALYLCSSSQNPGTGGGEQYFGPGTRLTVL.

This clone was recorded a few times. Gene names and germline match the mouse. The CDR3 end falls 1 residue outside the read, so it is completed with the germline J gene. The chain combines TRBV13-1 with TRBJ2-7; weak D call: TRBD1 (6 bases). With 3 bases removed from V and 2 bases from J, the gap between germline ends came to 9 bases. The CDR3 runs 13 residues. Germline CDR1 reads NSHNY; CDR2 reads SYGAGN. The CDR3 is CASSAQGTYEQYF. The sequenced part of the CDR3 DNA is TGTGCCAGCAGTGCCCAGGGGACCTATGAACAGTAC.

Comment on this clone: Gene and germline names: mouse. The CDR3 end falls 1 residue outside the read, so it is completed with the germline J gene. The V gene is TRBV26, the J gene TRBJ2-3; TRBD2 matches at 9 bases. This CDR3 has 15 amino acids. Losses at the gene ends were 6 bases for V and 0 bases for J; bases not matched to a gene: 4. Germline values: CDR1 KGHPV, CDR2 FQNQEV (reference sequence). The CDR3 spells CASSRLGDSAETLYF. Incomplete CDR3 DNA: TGTGCCAGCAGCCGACTGGGGGATAGTGCAGAAACGCTGTAT. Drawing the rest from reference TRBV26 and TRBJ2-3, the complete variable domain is NSKVIQTPRYLVKGQGQKAKMRCIPEKGHPVVFWYQQNKNNEFKFLINFQNQEVLQQIDMTEKRFSAECPSNSPCSLEIQSSEAGDSALYLCASSRLGDSAETLYFGSGTRLTVL.

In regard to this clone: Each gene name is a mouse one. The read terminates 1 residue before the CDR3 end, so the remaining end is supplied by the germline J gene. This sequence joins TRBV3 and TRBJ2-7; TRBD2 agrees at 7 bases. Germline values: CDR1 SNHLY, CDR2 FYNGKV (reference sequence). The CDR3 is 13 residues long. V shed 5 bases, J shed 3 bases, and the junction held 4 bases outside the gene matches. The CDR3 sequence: CASSRLGDYEQYF. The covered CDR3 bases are TGTGCCAGCAGCCGACTGGGAGACTATGAACAGTAC. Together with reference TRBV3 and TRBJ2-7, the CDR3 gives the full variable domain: GPKVLQIPSHQIIDMGQMVTLNCDPVSNHLYFYWYKQILGQQMEFLVNFYNGKVMEKSKLFKDQFSVERPDGSYFTLKIQPTALEDSAVYFCASSRLGDYEQYFGPGTRLTVL.

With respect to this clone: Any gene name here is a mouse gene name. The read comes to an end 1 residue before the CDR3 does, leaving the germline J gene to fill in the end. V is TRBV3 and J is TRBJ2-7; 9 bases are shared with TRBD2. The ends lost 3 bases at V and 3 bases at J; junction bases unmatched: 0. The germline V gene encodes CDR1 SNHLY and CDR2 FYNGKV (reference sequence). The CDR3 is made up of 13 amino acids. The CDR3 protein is CASSLDWGYEQYF. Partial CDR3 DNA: TGTGCCAGCAGCTTGGACTGGGGCTATGAACAGTAC.

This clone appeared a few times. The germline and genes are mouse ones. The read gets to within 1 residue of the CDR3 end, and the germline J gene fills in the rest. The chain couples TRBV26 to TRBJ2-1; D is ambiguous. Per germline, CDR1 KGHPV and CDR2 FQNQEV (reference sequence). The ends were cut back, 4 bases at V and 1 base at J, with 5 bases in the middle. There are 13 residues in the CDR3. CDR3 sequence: CASSHRNYAEQFF. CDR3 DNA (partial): TGTGCCAGCAGTCACAGAAACTATGCTGAGCAGTTC.

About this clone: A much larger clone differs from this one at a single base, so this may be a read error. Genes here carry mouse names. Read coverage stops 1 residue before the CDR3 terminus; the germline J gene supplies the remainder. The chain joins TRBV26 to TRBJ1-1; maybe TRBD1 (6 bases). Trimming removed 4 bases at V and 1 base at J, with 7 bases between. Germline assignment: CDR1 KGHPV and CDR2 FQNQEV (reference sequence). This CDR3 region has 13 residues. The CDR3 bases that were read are TGTGCCAGCAGTCGCAGGGGGAACACAGAAGTCTTC. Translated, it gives CASSRRGNTEVF. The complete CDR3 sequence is CASSRRGNTEVFF. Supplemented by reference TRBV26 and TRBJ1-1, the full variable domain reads NSKVIQTPRYLVKGQGQKAKMRCIPEKGHPVVFWYQQNKNNEFKFLINFQNQEVLQQIDMTEKRFSAECPSNSPCSLEIQSSEAGDSALYLCASSRRGNTEVFFGKGTRLTVV.

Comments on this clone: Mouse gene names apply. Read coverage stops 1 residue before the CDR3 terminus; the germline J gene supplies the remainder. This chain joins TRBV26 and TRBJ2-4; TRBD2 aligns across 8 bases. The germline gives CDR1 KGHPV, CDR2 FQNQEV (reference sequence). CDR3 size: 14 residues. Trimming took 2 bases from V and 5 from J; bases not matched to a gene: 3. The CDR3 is CASSLLGGLNTLYF. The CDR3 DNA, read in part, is TGTGCCAGCAGTCTGCTGGGGGGATTAAACACCTTGTAC.